This T cell receptor beta chain was found in a study of T cell responses to AZD1222 COVID-19 vaccine. In the case of this clone: Its antigen is undetermined.

The assay was immunoSEQ multiplex PCR, and TCRdb's table has in-frame clones only and misses some. The data show some 140,000 clones, about 93% seen once. Whole-study results and caveats: Receipt of two AZD1222 doses was followed by a rise in Spike-specific TCR breadth and depth. Without day 14 samples, only post-peak T cell repertoires were studied.

Pooled samples include second doses given at about 4 or 12 weeks. CDR3 length: 12 amino acids. The V gene's germline CDR1 is MNHEY and CDR2 SMNVEV (reference sequence). Deletions cut 6 bases from V and 5 bases from J, with 10 bases between. This material consisted of peripheral blood, taken 28 days after the second AZD1222 dose. The V and J genes are TRBV27 and TRBJ2-5; D ambiguous. The origin of this receptor is an adult who received the AZD1222 COVID-19 vaccine. CDR3 sequence (DNA): TGTGCCAGCAGAGACTTAAGGGAGACCCAGTACTTC. Its protein is CASRDLRETQYF.